This T cell receptor (beta chain) was sequenced in a study of cytomegalovirus exposure and HLA in healthy donors (dated by TCRdb to the late 2010s). Study-wide context: An earlier analysis of some 600 of the donors reported under 300 Gb of sequence data and 117 million unique TCR beta sequences obtained from 150 million to 200 million T cells. An early release that covered about 600 HLA-typed donors contained about 300 gigabases of sequencing data and 70 million to 100 million unique TCR sequences. Among the 398 genotyped donors, approximately 82% belonged to the genetic ancestry cluster associated with self-reported Caucasian donors. The aim of the study was to test whether cataloging public T cell receptors could identify signatures of past pathogen exposure. The study profiled the T cell repertoires of about 720 subjects by immunosequencing and related them to cytomegalovirus serostatus. Besides the first cohort of hundreds of subjects, a separate validation cohort made up of roughly 120 different subjects was used. To predict cytomegalovirus infection status, the study brought together high-throughput TCR immunosequencing, statistical association of individual TCRs with disease status, and machine learning. To study patterns of TCR occurrence, a later analysis re-analyzed previously published TCR beta repertoires from 700 or so donors and added high-resolution HLA genotyping. In the later analysis, no new phenotypic data were used to find candidate immune exposures; instead, reliance was placed on TCR beta sequences and their occurrence across donors. In an earlier analysis of 550 to 700 of the donors, high-throughput TCR beta sequencing was used to judge whether each TCR beta V gene segment behaved as functional or pseudogenic. Donor age, sex, ethnicity and CMV serostatus were collected together with the repertoire data. A later genetic analysis took genome-wide SNP genotypes for 398 of the 666 donors and used that subset as a discovery cohort. All discovery cohort repertoires had been generated on a single sequencing platform. HLA typing covered class I and class II loci at four-digit resolution. The number of typed donors differed by locus: about 620-640 for A, B, C, DRB1 and DQB1; approximately 520 for DQA1; 606 for DPA1; and 450 to 480 for DPB1. A handful of DR-DQ haplotypes were handled as single units for association and clustering because linkage in the cohort was strong. Across 300 to 400 genotyped donors of the cohort, an average of roughly 250,000 unique TCR beta nucleotide sequences per donor were sequenced, and 15% to 20% of those sequences were non-productive.

CDR1 and CDR2, per the germline V gene, are SGDLS and YYNGEE. Between the V and J ends, shortened by 0 bases and 0 bases respectively, the junction contains 9 bases. Including cysteine and phenylalanine, the CDR3 has 15 amino acids. Kept here is only the CDR3 DNA, which spans 45 bases and is read in frame from base 1. A note on this clone: Its target antigen remains unknown. No qualities accompany the bases; no much larger clone lies one base away.

Libraries were made using the immunoSEQ multiplex PCR assay. For the multiplex PCR, a mixture combining 60 forward primers for TCR Vbeta segments and 13 reverse primers for TCR Jbeta segments was used. Amplification of the CDR3 region of rearranged TCR beta genes was performed with a multiplex PCR assay on genomic DNA. The Illumina HiSeq System was used to sequence the amplified TCR beta libraries as 87-base-pair reads. Per the original workflow: Across the 670 or so repertoires, a later analysis counted 80 million or so unique TCR beta chains, around 10 million of which were shared by at least two donors. Raw reads were error-corrected and collapsed into unique sequences with a nearest-neighbor algorithm that merged closely related sequences to remove PCR and sequencing errors. Alignment of CDR3 sequences to IMGT reference sequences was used to assign V, D and J gene segments. Each retained sequence needed at least a six-nucleotide match to both a V gene segment and a J gene segment. A rearrangement counted as productive if the CDR3 had no stop codons and remained in frame with V and J, and every other rearrangement counted as non-productive. CDR3 was defined according to IMGT convention as the region running from the second conserved V-encoded cysteine to the conserved J-encoded phenylalanine. The earlier analysis of fewer than 750 of the donors excluded sequences that lacked an unambiguous match to a single V gene segment. An earlier analysis of 550 to 650 of the donors classified V segments as functional when productive rearrangements were above 56.7% and as segregating when the standard deviation between donors was above 5%. A statistical classification framework was built for diagnosing cytomegalovirus status from the catalog of TCR beta chain sequences. In a later analysis, TCR nucleotide sequences were compared against IMGT/GENE-DB human TR gene sequences so that V and J genes could be assigned. Using the TCRdist pipeline, a later analysis assigned CDR3 sequences along with most-parsimonious VDJ recombination scenarios. In a later analysis, every TCR beta chain was defined by the combination of its CDR3 amino acid sequence and its V-gene family, and reads without a unique V-gene family were dropped. A later analysis removed roughly 590 highly shared, low-generation-probability nucleotide sequences to deal with suspected cross-contamination and a sequencing artifact. For each public chain, a later analysis derived a clonal expansion index from normalized ranks of inferred template counts within each repertoire. In a later analysis, generation probabilities were computed with a VDJ recombination model fitted to out-of-frame rearrangements, and the resulting probabilities were checked against IGoR. Hypergeometric tests were used in a later analysis to score TCR-TCR, TCR-HLA and TCR-CMV co-occurrence, with a repertoire-size bias correction applied to the TCR pairs. To estimate false discovery rates, a later analysis permuted the HLA or CMV assignments 20 times. In a later analysis, co-occurring TCRs were grouped using DBSCAN, and TCRdist sequence similarity was added for clustering within HLA-allele-positive subsets. Repertoires with fewer than 30,000 or more than 120,000 public chains, plus five repertoires with anomalous nucleotide sharing, were excluded from co-occurrence clustering. The table comes from immuneACCESS by way of TCRdb, which keeps in-frame sequences with V and J called. Part of the clones is missing from these tables; in studies checked, under half for an unresolved V gene and the rest for unknown reasons. That table supplies the V and J calls and clone size; D and trimming were determined from the DNA. The sample records 170,000 or so clones, roughly 77% of which are singletons. The biggest ten clones account for 1% of the sample.

The study at large found these results: Presence/absence analyses assumed roughly uniform sequencing depth across donors, an assumption that may not hold. A later analysis found that TCR association rates varied across HLA loci, with DRB1 alleles showing the most associated TCRs and HLA-C alleles the fewest. When HLA alleles, especially DR and DQ, strongly co-occurred, TCR associations were difficult to assign to individual alleles. Immune exposure information for the cohort was limited to CMV serostatus. Because the 87-base-pair reads could not distinguish some IMGT-functional V segments, including TRBV6-2 and TRBV6-3, those segments were excluded. In both the original and validation cohorts, the classifier was reported to diagnose cytomegalovirus status with high specificity and sensitivity. While some public TCRs were present in many individuals, most TCR sequences turned up only very rarely across donors. The study listed approximately 150 TCR beta chains as associated with cytomegalovirus. In a later analysis, HLA-associated TCR beta chains were found to be more clonally expanded and to have lower generation probabilities than equally common non-associated chains. The authors suggested that the approach could potentially be generalized to other disease states and immunological phenotypes. According to a later analysis, parvovirus B19, influenza, CMV and Epstein-Barr virus appeared linked to several top co-occurrence clusters. A later genetic analysis reported fewer N-insertions in productive TCRs among donors in an Asian-associated ancestry cluster than the approximately 670-donor mean. A further reported finding was that TCR beta sequences accurately predicted the HLA-A and HLA-B alleles for most subjects in the first cohort. In a later analysis, most CMV-associated TCR beta chains were found to appear HLA-restricted, with HLA associations seemingly driven largely by CMV exposure. An association between a missense DCLRE1C variant and V-gene and J-gene trimming of TCR beta chains was found in a later genetic analysis and replicated in an independent cohort. A few of the identified cytomegalovirus-associated TCR beta chains were confirmed in vitro to be specific for cytomegalovirus antigens. A cluster of highly shared sequence variants was judged likely to be a technical artifact of the sequencing pipeline. The earlier analysis of almost 600 of the donors excluded some 16 rarely observed V segments, including chromosome 9 orphons, because counts were too low. In a later analysis, about 17,000 TCR beta sequences were associated with specific HLA alleles at a false discovery rate of 0.05. Only TCR beta chains were sequenced in this cohort, and the absence of alpha or paired-chain data limited detectable features. HLA typing was unavailable for some donors at each locus, so association tests used only the typed subset. An earlier analysis of approximately 590 of the donors showed that most TCR beta V segments appeared in productive rearrangements either about 90% or about 30% of the time, which broadly matched IMGT annotations. Correlated functional status among segregating V segments might reflect linkage disequilibrium, but an unknown experimental factor could not be ruled out.

In total, 600 or so healthy bone marrow donors made up the cohort. Cohort members were all nominally healthy when sampled, although unrecorded immune exposures were likely present. The donor tested CMV seropositive and was one of the 289 seropositive cohort members. A peripheral blood sample was provided by each donor, and peripheral blood mononuclear cells were used for TCR beta sequencing. The Qiagen DNeasy Blood Extraction Kit was used to extract genomic DNA from the blood cell samples. The sample was PBMCs. The chain is made from TRBV9 and TRBJ1-2; 5 matching bases give a weak D call of TRBD1. The sequence was collected from a woman in her fifties or sixties in good health and CMV-seropositive. The CDR3 protein is CASSVDRTANYGYTF. The nucleotide sequence is TGTGCCAGCAGCGTAGACAGGACCGCTAACTATGGCTACACCTTC.